Below, one T cell receptor beta chain is given with its context. V lost 1 base and J lost 3; bases outside the gene matches: 9. Per germline, CDR1 GTSNPN and CDR2 SVGIG (reference sequence). This CDR3 contains 17 residues. The PCR ran on 60 Vbeta and 13 Jbeta primers. Produced via immunoSEQ multiplex PCR; TCRdb's table is partial and in-frame only. The sample has about 120,000 clones; approximately 80% are singletons. This sample stems from a study of cytomegalovirus exposure and HLA in healthy donors. This TCR was recovered from a man aged 18-30 years in good health and CMV-seropositive. Sequenced sample: PBMCs. The J gene is TRBJ2-7, the V gene TRBV30; TRBD2 matches at 13 bases. The CDR3 bases are TGTGCCTGGAGTGACCCCCTGCGGACTAGCGGGAGCTACGAGCAGTACTTC. Translating gives CAWSDPLRTSGSYEQYF.